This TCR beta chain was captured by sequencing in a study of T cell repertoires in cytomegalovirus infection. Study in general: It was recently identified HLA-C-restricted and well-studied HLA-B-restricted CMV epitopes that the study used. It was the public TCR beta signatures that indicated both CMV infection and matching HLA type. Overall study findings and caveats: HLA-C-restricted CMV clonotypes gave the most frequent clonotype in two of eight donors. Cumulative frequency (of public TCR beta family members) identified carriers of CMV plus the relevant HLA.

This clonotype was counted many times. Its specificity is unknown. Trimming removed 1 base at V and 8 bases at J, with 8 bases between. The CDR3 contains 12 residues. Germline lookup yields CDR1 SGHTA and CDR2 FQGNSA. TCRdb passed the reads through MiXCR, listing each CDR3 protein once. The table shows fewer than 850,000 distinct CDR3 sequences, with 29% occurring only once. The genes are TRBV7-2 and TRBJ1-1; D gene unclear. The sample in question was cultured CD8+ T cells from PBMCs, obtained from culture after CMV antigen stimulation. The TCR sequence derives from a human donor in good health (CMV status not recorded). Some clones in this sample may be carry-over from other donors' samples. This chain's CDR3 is CASSLGAREAFF. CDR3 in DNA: TGTGCCAGCAGCTTAGGCGCCCGGGAAGCTTTCTTT.